This TCR beta chain was recovered during a study of cytomegalovirus exposure and HLA in healthy donors. The donors were part of the 120-subject validation cohort, which stood apart from the roughly 640-subject first cohort. This table comes from immunoSEQ multiplex PCR, and its TCRdb copy is limited to in-frame clones, with some not included. The sample has 240,000 or so clones; roughly 86% are singletons. With respect to this clone: The target antigen is unknown.

The CDR3 sequence is 16 residues long. CDR1 is SGHRS and CDR2 is YFSETQ in the germline V gene. Trimming removed 0 bases from V and 1 base from J, with 14 bases in between. The study, taken as a whole, reports: Most TCR sequences showed up rarely, but some public TCRs showed up in many donors. Among TCR beta chains, those listed as cytomegalovirus-associated numbered some 160.

The sequence was obtained from a woman between 25 and 40 years old in good health and CMV-seropositive. V usage is TRBV5-1 and J usage is TRBJ2-7, with a tentative D call TRBD2 (6 bases). The sample was PBMCs. The CDR3 protein is CASSLGADGRSYEQYF. The CDR3 DNA follows: TGCGCCAGCAGCTTGGGTGCGGACGGGAGATCCTACGAGCAGTACTTC.